The present TCR beta chain was sequenced within a study of CD8 T cells in ankylosing spondylitis. Quantitative 5'-RACE with molecular barcodes generated TCR beta libraries. TCRdb recomputed calls from the 5' RACE reads with MiXCR, one row per CDR3 protein. The sample contains about 360,000 distinct CDR3 sequences, 20% of which appear only once. Germline assignment: CDR1 SGHAT and CDR2 FQDESV (reference sequence). CDR3 length: 15 amino acids. The ends were cut back, 5 bases at V and 2 bases at J, with 13 bases in the middle. This sequence originates from a male donor with ankylosing spondylitis or in good health (not recorded which). The source material was blood, either unsorted or a sorted T cell fraction (not recorded which). J is TRBJ2-1 and V is TRBV11-1; D assignment may be TRBD1 or TRBD2 (5 bases each). The CDR3: CASSPQSGPYNEQFF. The CDR3 nucleotides are TGTGCCAGCAGCCCACAGTCGGGGCCCTACAATGAGCAGTTCTTC.